These T cell receptor beta chains were read from a single sample in a study of blood T cell repertoires in COVID-19. The protocol was immunoSEQ multiplex PCR, while the TCRdb copy is restricted to in-frame clones and leaves out a portion. The table has roughly 430,000 clones, around 90% seen once; the top ten hold over 2%. The specimen sequenced was PBMCs or T cells enriched from blood (not recorded which). These receptors were collected from a woman in her forties with acute COVID-19. Both conserved end residues are part of each CDR3. D genes are given only for firm matches. Not all rows give a size; the values are once, few, many and, for expanded clones, a class.

CDR3 DNA	CDR3 protein	clone size	V gene	CDR3 length	J gene	D gene
TGTGCCATCAGTGTAACGTCGGGGAACACTGAAGCTTTCTTT	CAISVTSGNTEAFF	NA	TRBV10-3	14	TRBJ1-1	NA
TGCGCCAGCAGCCTTGACAGGGGCTACGAGCAGTACTTC	CASSLDRGYEQYF	NA	TRBV4-1	13	TRBJ2-7	TRBD1
TGCGCCAGCAGCTTAATGGGGGCACGAGAAGAGACCCAGTACTTC	CASSLMGAREETQYF	NA	TRBV5-1	15	TRBJ2-5	NA
TGTGCCAGCAGCTTGGGCGGGGGAACCTACGAGCAGTACTTC	CASSLGGGTYEQYF	NA	TRBV7-9	14	TRBJ2-7	TRBD2
TGTGCCAGCAGCTTCCCCCCGGCCTACGAGCAGTACTTC	CASSFPPAYEQYF	NA	TRBV11-2	13	TRBJ2-7	NA
TGCGCCAGCAGCGGGGACTACAGGACGGGGGAGCAGTACTTC	CASSGDYRTGEQYF	NA	TRBV5-1	14	TRBJ2-7	TRBD2
TGTGCCAGCAGCGTAGACGGGGATGAAAAACTGTTTTTT	CASSVDGDEKLFF	NA	TRBV9	13	TRBJ1-4	NA
TGCGCCAGCAGCCGCCCCGGGAGGGTCGATAACTATGGCTACACCTTC	CASSRPGRVDNYGYTF	many	TRBV4-1	16	TRBJ1-2	NA
TGCAGTGCTAGTCTAGCGCCGAACACCGGGGAGCTGTTTTTT	CSASLAPNTGELFF	few	TRBV20-1	14	TRBJ2-2	NA
TGTGCCAGCAGTGTGGACAGGGAGGGGGCTATGTATGGCTACACCTTC	CASSVDREGAMYGYTF	NA	TRBV25-1	16	TRBJ1-2	TRBD1
TGTGCCAGCAGCCTCGGAAGCGGGGGAGAAGGTGAAGCTTTCTTT	CASSLGSGGEGEAFF	NA	TRBV3-1/TRBV3-2	15	TRBJ1-1	NA
TGTGCCAGCAGTTTCGCGGCCTACGAGCAGTACTTC	CASSFAAYEQYF	NA	TRBV12-3/TRBV12-4	12	TRBJ2-7	NA
TGTGCCAGCAGCGCCCTCCCCAGGGGGAGGACCGGGGAGCTGTTTTTT	CASSALPRGRTGELFF	NA	TRBV9	16	TRBJ2-2	NA
TGTGCCAGCAGCGAACCCACAGGGTGTGGCACCGGGGAGCTGTTTTTT	CASSEPTGCGTGELFF	NA	TRBV21-1	16	TRBJ2-2	NA
TGTGCCAGCAGCGATTGGACTAGCGGGGGGCCCCGAGATACGCAGTATTTT	CASSDWTSGGPRDTQYF	NA	TRBV9	17	TRBJ2-3	TRBD2
TGCGCCAGCAGTTGGGACAGGGATCAGCCCCAGCATTTT	CASSWDRDQPQHF	NA	TRBV5-1	13	TRBJ1-5	TRBD1
NA	CASSKFGTGNQPQHF	NA	TRBV21-1	15	TRBJ1-5	NA
TGTGCCAGCAGCGTAGGAAGGTCTAGCGGGGGGGCGGAGACCCAGTACTTC	CASSVGRSSGGAETQYF	many	TRBV9	17	TRBJ2-5	TRBD2
TGTGCCAGCAGCTCGCCTGGACTAGCGGGGGGGTCTGAGCAGTTCTTC	CASSSPGLAGGSEQFF	once	TRBV5-6	16	TRBJ2-1	TRBD2
TGTGCCAGCCGATTGATTTACAGCGGGGAACAGGGAAACATTCAGTACTTC	CASRLIYSGEQGNIQYF	NA	TRBV4-2	17	TRBJ2-4	NA
TGTGCCATCAGTGAAGGGGGCGCTGGGGCCAACGTCCTGACTTTC	CAISEGGAGANVLTF	NA	TRBV10-3	15	TRBJ2-6	TRBD1
TGCAGCTACGCGGTCTCTGGAAACACCATATATTTT	CSYAVSGNTIYF	NA	TRBV29-1	12	TRBJ1-3	NA
TGCGCCAGCAGCCTAAGGACAGGGGATCATGAAAAACTGTTTTTT	CASSLRTGDHEKLFF	NA	TRBV5-1	15	TRBJ1-4	TRBD1
TGTGCCAGCAGACAATATAGCGGGGGGGAGCAGTTCTTC	CASRQYSGGEQFF	NA	TRBV3-1/TRBV3-2	13	TRBJ2-1	TRBD2
TGTGCCACCAGCAGAGATAGCCCGGGTGGAAACACCATATATTTT	CATSRDSPGGNTIYF	NA	TRBV15	15	TRBJ1-3	NA
TGTGCCAGCAGCGTCGGACAGAACACTGAAGCTTTCTTT	CASSVGQNTEAFF	NA	TRBV2	13	TRBJ1-1	NA
TGTGCCAGCAGTACCGGGACAGGGTTTATGAATGAGCAGTTCTTC	CASSTGTGFMNEQFF	NA	TRBV5-6	15	TRBJ2-1	TRBD1
TGCGCCAGCAGCTTGGTTGGGTTCGGGGGTGGCACTGAAGCTTTCTTT	CASSLVGFGGGTEAFF	few	TRBV5-1	16	TRBJ1-1	NA
TGTGCCAGCAGCGGGGGGACCGGGGCCGGGGAGCTGTTTTTT	CASSGGTGAGELFF	NA	TRBV5-6	14	TRBJ2-2	NA